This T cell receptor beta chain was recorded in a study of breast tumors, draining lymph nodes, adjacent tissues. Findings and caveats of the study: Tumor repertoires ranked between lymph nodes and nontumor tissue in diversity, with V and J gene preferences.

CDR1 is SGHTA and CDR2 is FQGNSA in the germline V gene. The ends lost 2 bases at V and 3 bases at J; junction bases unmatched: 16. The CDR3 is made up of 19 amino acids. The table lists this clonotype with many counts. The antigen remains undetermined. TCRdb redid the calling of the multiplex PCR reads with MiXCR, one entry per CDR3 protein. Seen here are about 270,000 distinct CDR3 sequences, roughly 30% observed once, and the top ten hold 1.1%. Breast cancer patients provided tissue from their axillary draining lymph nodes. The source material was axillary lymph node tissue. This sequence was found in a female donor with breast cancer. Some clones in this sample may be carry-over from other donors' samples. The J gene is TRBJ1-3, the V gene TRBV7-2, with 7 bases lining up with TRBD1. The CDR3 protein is CASSLREKQGGQYGNTIYF. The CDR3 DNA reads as TGTGCCAGCAGCTTACGCGAAAAGCAAGGGGGCCAGTATGGAAACACCATATATTTT.